The 30 T cell receptor beta chains reported below all come from one sample, sequenced in a study of molecular identifiers for immune sequencing clone quantification. Each CDR3 protein gets one entry after TCRdb re-called the PCR reads with MiXCR. The sample includes about 65,000 distinct CDR3 sequences, about 18% of them seen just once. Sequencing used naive CD8+ T cells from blood, with Jurkat cell RNA spiked in. The subset: FACS-sorted CD8+CD4-CCR7+CD45RA+ naive T cells. These receptors were collected from a human donor in good health. Some libraries in this study had Jurkat cell RNA spiked in.

Remarks on this clonotype: Being one base from a much bigger clone, this may be a read error. V usage is TRBV20-1 and J usage is TRBJ1-2; a weak D match, TRBD1 (6 bases). This CDR3 has 13 residues. Germline CDR1 DFQATT, CDR2 SNEGSKA (reference sequence). The CDR3: CGATDRHTYGYTF. The CDR3 DNA sequence: TGCGGTGCTACGGACAGACACACCTATGGCTACACCTTC.

This clonotype was recorded at least ten times. This rearrangement joins TRBV28 to TRBJ2-1; 7 nucleotides line up with TRBD2. V was pared by 5 bases and J by 3 bases, with 4 bases of the junction left unmatched. CDR3 size: 14 residues. CDR1 is MDHEN, CDR2 SYDVKM, per germline. CDR3 amino acids: CASSPGTNYNEQFF. The CDR3 nucleotides are TGTGCCAGCAGTCCCGGGACTAACTACAATGAGCAGTTCTTC.

This clonotype was recorded at least ten times. V usage is TRBV7-9 and J usage is TRBJ1-1; D perhaps matches TRBD1 (5 bases). The germline V gene encodes CDR1 SEHNR and CDR2 FQNEAQ (reference sequence). The germline V and J ends were trimmed by 4 bases and 5 bases, with 17 bases remaining between them. The CDR3 extends over 15 amino acids. The chain's CDR3 is CASSSQGDSLTEAFF. CDR3 coding DNA: TGTGCCAGCAGCTCCCAGGGCGATTCATTGACTGAAGCTTTCTTT.

This clonotype showed up many times. CDR3 region: CASSDLGQLNTEAFF. DNA for the CDR3: TGTGCCAGCAGCGATTTGGGACAGCTAAACACTGAAGCTTTCTTT. This chain connects TRBV6-2 or TRBV6-3 to TRBJ1-1, with 7 bases identical to TRBD1. Germline V lookup: CDR1 MNHEY, CDR2 SVGEGT. J was trimmed by 2 bases and V by 6 bases; bases with no gene match: 9. This CDR3 is 15 amino acids long.

This chain links TRBV9 with TRBJ2-1; 12 nucleotides match TRBD2. V shed 3 bases, J shed 7 bases, and the junction held 5 bases outside the gene matches. Germline V CDR1 and CDR2: SGDLS, YYNGEE. This CDR3 is built from 15 residues. The CDR3 DNA sequence: TGTGCCAGCAGCGAGACTAGCGGGAGTAGGAATGAGCAGTTCTTC. It is translated as CASSETSGSRNEQFF.

This clonotype was counted a few times. The chain has TRBV6-5 and TRBJ2-2; possibly TRBD1 for D (6 bases). V was trimmed by 6 bases and J by 1 base, leaving 12 bases between them. Germline CDR1 MNHEY, CDR2 SVGAGI. This CDR3 contains 15 residues. CDR3 sequence: CASSLDRMNTGELFF. The DNA of the CDR3 is TGTGCCAGCAGCCTCGACAGGATGAACACCGGGGAGCTGTTTTTT.

The rearrangement uses TRBV12-3 or TRBV12-4 and TRBJ1-1; no definite D call. CDR3 length: 13 residues. The germline V and J ends were trimmed by 3 bases and 3 bases, with 8 bases remaining between them. Here the CDR3 reads CASSFRGYTEAFF. The CDR3 DNA sequence: TGTGCCAGCAGTTTTCGCGGGTACACTGAAGCTTTCTTT.

At least ten counts were recorded for this clonotype. The chain combines TRBV6-5 with TRBJ2-2; the D is unclear. The CDR3 sequence is 13 residues long. Germline loops: CDR1 MNHEY, CDR2 SVGAGI. V was clipped by 5 bases and J by 5 bases, with 9 bases between them. The CDR3, as DNA: TGTGCCAGCAGTCACCGACGTACCGGGGAGCTGTTTTTT. This encodes CASSHRRTGELFF.

A remark on this clonotype: This may arise from a read error, as a much more abundant clone is one base away. This chain connects TRBV6-5 to TRBJ2-2; D may be TRBD2 (5 bases). The CDR3 is made up of 13 amino acids. Germline assignment: CDR1 MNHEY and CDR2 SVGAGI. The CDR3 sequence is CASSHRRTGELVF. The DNA for the CDR3 is TGTGCCAGCAGTCACCGACGTACCGGGGAGCTGGTTTTT.

This clonotype has more than one count but fewer than ten. This rearrangement joins TRBV2 to TRBJ2-3; no clear D. From germline, CDR1 is SNHLY and CDR2 FYNNEI. The CDR3 loop spans 10 amino acids. V lost 8 bases, J lost 5 bases, and 5 bases lay in between. CDR3 DNA: TGTGCCAGCGCTGGAGATACGCAGTATTTT. It encodes CASAGDTQYF.

Ten or more counts support this clonotype. The V gene is TRBV5-6, the J gene TRBJ2-3; either TRBD1 or TRBD2 may supply D (5 bases each). The CDR3 totals 16 residues. Germline CDR1 reads SGHDT; CDR2 reads YYEEEE. Trimming took off 1 base at V and 2 bases at J, with 14 bases between the two ends. CDR3 protein: CASSLRDGWYTDTQYF. The DNA of the CDR3 is TGTGCCAGCAGCTTGAGGGACGGGTGGTACACAGATACGCAGTATTTT. The full variable domain, its missing parts supplied by reference TRBV5-6 and TRBJ2-3, is DAGVTQSPTHLIKTRGQQVTLRCSPKSGHDTVSWYQQALGQGPQFIFQYYEEEERQRGNFPDRFSGHQFPNYSSELNVNALLLGDSALYLCASSLRDGWYTDTQYFGPGTRLTVL.

Ten or more counts support this clonotype. The chain couples TRBV5-8 to TRBJ2-7, with D uncertain. The CDR3 extends over 13 amino acids. Deletions cut 2 bases from V and 3 bases from J, with 9 bases between. CDR1 is SGHTS and CDR2 is YDEGEE in the germline V gene. Here the CDR3 reads CASSFYGSYEQYF. DNA of the CDR3: TGTGCCAGCAGCTTTTATGGAAGCTACGAGCAGTACTTC.

This clonotype was counted many times. The CDR3 loop reads CASSDRLAFQTNTDTQYF. As DNA, the CDR3 is TGTGCCAGCAGCGATAGGCTAGCTTTCCAGACGAACACAGATACGCAGTATTTT. The rearrangement links TRBV9 to TRBJ2-3; tentatively, D is TRBD2 (5 bases). The germline gives CDR1 SGDLS, CDR2 YYNGEE. The CDR3 is made up of 18 amino acids. Deletions cut 3 bases from V and 2 bases from J, with 22 bases between.

This clonotype was recorded at least ten times. CDR3 loop: CASSLSIRQGIQPSSYNSPLHF. CDR3 DNA sequence: TGTGCCAGCAGTTTATCCATTAGACAGGGCATACAACCGAGCTCCTATAATTCACCCCTCCACTTT. The rearrangement joins TRBV27 to TRBJ1-6, with 7 nucleotides matching TRBD1. Per germline, CDR1 MNHEY and CDR2 SMNVEV (reference sequence). There are 22 residues in the CDR3. The V gene end was trimmed by 0 bases and the J gene end by 0 bases; junction bases not matched to a gene: 17.

As concerns this clonotype: A clone one base away is much larger, so this may be a read error. This chain uses TRBV11-1 with TRBJ2-5, with D possibly being TRBD1 or TRBD2 (5 bases each). Germline CDR1 SGHAT, CDR2 FQDESV (reference sequence). CDR3 length: 17 amino acids. CDR3 loop: CASSLAGPIQPQEAQYF. In nucleotides, the CDR3 is TGTGCCAGCAGCTTAGCGGGACCAATACAACCCCAAGAGGCCCAGTACTTC.

This clonotype was found many times. This chain connects TRBV12-3 or TRBV12-4 to TRBJ1-1; weak D call: TRBD1 (6 bases). Between the trimmed V and J ends, which lost 5 bases and 1 base, there was a span of 11 bases. The CDR3 contains 14 residues. CDR3 DNA: TGTGCCAGCAGTCAAAAGGGACAGAACACTGAAGCTTTCTTT. It encodes CASSQKGQNTEAFF.

As regards this clonotype: An end of the junction differs from the germline gene, which may be a read error. The gene calls are TRBV4-1 and TRBJ2-7; 10 bases are a match to TRBD1. The CDR3 spans 15 residues. The germline V gene has CDR1 MGHRA and CDR2 YSYEKL. The CDR3 is CASSLRDRGAYERYF. CDR3 DNA: TGCGCCAGCAGCCTCCGGGACAGGGGTGCCTACGAGCGGTACTTC.

This clonotype was counted many times. The chain has TRBV2 and TRBJ2-2, with D possibly being TRBD2 (6 bases). Trimming took 3 bases from V and 4 from J, leaving 15 bases between them. The CDR3 runs to 16 residues. Germline loops: CDR1 SNHLY, CDR2 FYNNEI. The chain's CDR3 is CASSDPGDGGTGELFF. The CDR3 nucleotides are TGTGCCAGCAGTGACCCCGGAGACGGGGGCACCGGGGAGCTGTTTTTT. The variable domain in full, with the rest retrieved from reference TRBV2 and TRBJ2-2, is EPEVTQTPSHQVTQMGQEVILRCVPISNHLYFYWYRQILGQKVEFLVSFYNNEISEKSEIFDDQFSVERPDGSNFTLKIRSTKLEDSAMYFCASSDPGDGGTGELFFGEGSRLTVL.

Regarding this clonotype: The CDR3 does not close with the conserved phenylalanine or tryptophan, likely indicating a read error. This chain connects TRBV10-3 to TRBJ1-1; possibly TRBD1 for D (5 bases). The length of the CDR3 is 14 residues. V shed 1 base and J shed 6 bases, with 12 bases lying between them. In germline, CDR1 is ENHRY, CDR2 SYGVKD. CDR3 loop: CAISEYVRAAEAFL. The CDR3 DNA reads as TGTGCCATCAGTGAGTATGTCAGGGCCGCTGAAGCTTTCCTT.

This clonotype was counted many times. This chain uses TRBV27 with TRBJ2-5; 12 bases match TRBD2. V lost 3 bases and J lost 1; bases outside the gene matches: 3. Germline-derived CDR1 and CDR2 are MNHEY and SMNVEV (reference sequence). The CDR3 loop spans 16 amino acids. CDR3 loop: CASSFGLAGPQETQYF. In nucleotides, the CDR3 is TGTGCCAGCAGTTTCGGACTAGCGGGGCCCCAAGAGACCCAGTACTTC.

Remarks on this clonotype: This may come from a read error, since a much larger clone is one base off. The chain uses TRBV9 and TRBJ2-2; D may match TRBD1 or TRBD2 (5 bases each). This CDR3 has 15 amino acids. CDR1 is SGDLS and CDR2 is YYNGEE in the germline V gene. The CDR3 sequence is CASSDRLQGTGKLFF. The CDR3 nucleotides read TGTGCCAGCAGCGACCGACTCCAGGGCACCGGGAAGCTGTTTTTT. The whole variable domain, filled in from reference TRBV9 and TRBJ2-2, reads DSGVTQTPKHLITATGQRVTLRCSPRSGDLSVYWYQQSLDQGLQFLIQYYNGEERAKGNILERFSAQQFPDLHSELNLSSLELGDSALYFCASSDRLQGTGKLFFGEGSRLTVL.

This clonotype was counted at least ten times. This chain uses TRBV11-2 with TRBJ2-1, with D uncertain. The CDR3 is made up of 12 amino acids. V was cut by 5 bases and J by 6 bases, with 8 bases left in between. Germline lookup yields CDR1 SGHAT and CDR2 FQNNGV. CDR3 region: CASSHGPNEQFF. The CDR3 region has the DNA TGTGCCAGCAGCCATGGACCCAATGAGCAGTTCTTC.

This clonotype was detected many times. The chain combines TRBV28 with TRBJ2-6; D gene ambiguous. The length of the CDR3 is 16 residues. Trimming took 2 bases from V and 0 from J, leaving 8 bases between them. In germline, CDR1 is MDHEN, CDR2 SYDVKM. CDR3 bases: TGTGCCAGCAGTTTAATAGACCTCTCTGGGGCCAACGTCCTGACTTTC. As protein: CASSLIDLSGANVLTF.

There are many counts of this clonotype. The V and J genes are TRBV27 and TRBJ2-3; TRBD2 matches at 9 bases. Germline V gene data show CDR1 as MNHEY and CDR2 as SMNVEV (reference sequence). The CDR3 consists of 15 residues. Trimming at V came to 3 bases and at J to 6 bases, leaving 7 bases not matched to a gene. CDR3 nucleotides: TGTGCCAGCAGTTTCTTGGCTAGCGGGATGGATACGCAGTATTTT. This gives the protein CASSFLASGMDTQYF.

Worth noting for this clonotype: A read error may be the cause here, since a much bigger clone is one base away. The V gene is TRBV25-1, the J gene TRBJ2-1, with 8 bases aligning to TRBD2. CDR1 MGHDK and CDR2 SYGVNS come from the germline V gene. This CDR3 spans 16 amino acids. CDR3 loop: CASSPPGTLAGNERFF. The CDR3 nucleotides are TGTGCCAGCAGTCCACCCGGGACTCTAGCGGGCAATGAGCGGTTCTTC.

This clonotype was recorded at least ten times. The V call is TRBV19, the J call TRBJ2-2, with D perhaps matching TRBD1 or TRBD2 (5 bases each). The CDR3 consists of 16 residues. The ends were cut back, 6 bases at V and 1 base at J, with 15 bases in the middle. Germline-derived CDR1 and CDR2 are LNHDA and SQIVND (reference sequence). The CDR3 bases are TGTGCCAGTAGATTGAGGGGCTACCTGAACACCGGGGAGCTGTTTTTT. It yields the protein CASRLRGYLNTGELFF.

The table lists this clonotype with many counts. The rearrangement links TRBV11-2 to TRBJ2-7, with a tentative D call TRBD2 (6 bases). Germline-derived CDR1 and CDR2 are SGHAT and FQNNGV. Trimming removed 1 base at V and 6 bases at J, with 10 bases between. This CDR3 is built from 13 residues. The DNA of the CDR3 is TGTGCCAGCAGCTTAGTACTAGCTAGCGAGCAGTACTTC. Protein sequence: CASSLVLASEQYF.

Comments on this clonotype: One base away lies a much larger clone, so this may be a sequencing read error. This chain joins TRBV4-3 and TRBJ2-1, with TRBD2 identical over 9 bases. The CDR3 is 16 amino acids. Germline CDR1 and CDR2: LGHNA and YSLEER. V gave up 3 bases and J gave up 5 bases; unmatched junction bases: 8. CDR3 region: CASSHHSGRTNNEQFF. The DNA for the CDR3 is TGCGCCAGCAGCCATCATAGCGGGAGAACTAACAATGAGCAGTTCTTC.

This clonotype was observed a single time. This chain joins TRBV19 and TRBJ2-1; D ambiguous. Germline V gene lookup returns CDR1 LNHDA and CDR2 SQIVND (reference sequence). Trimming shortened V by 0 bases and J by 0 bases, and 9 bases separated the two germline ends. The CDR3 loop spans 16 amino acids. The CDR3 DNA follows: TGTGCCAGTAGTATAGAACCTCAGAGCTCCTACAATGAGCAGTTCTTC. Protein sequence: CASSIEPQSSYNEQFF.

V usage is TRBV5-6 and J usage is TRBJ2-7; D is undetermined. The CDR3 length is 12 residues. V was clipped by 1 base and J by 4 bases, with 6 bases between them. Germline-derived CDR1 and CDR2 are SGHDT and YYEEEE. The CDR3 is CASSLRVYEQYF. The CDR3 DNA follows: TGTGCCAGCAGCTTGCGAGTGTACGAGCAGTACTTC.